Below are 24 T cell receptor beta chains sequenced from a single sample in a study of post-analysis software for immune sequencing data. Study findings and constraints: Patients carried 5 or 6 TRBV segments more frequently than controls did, and TRBV5-6, TRBV5-1 and TRBV20-1 were among them.

No antigen is known for these receptors. Unique molecular identifiers tagged the TCR beta cDNA libraries. TCRdb independently ran MiXCR on the PCR reads; one entry per CDR3 protein. This sample yields over 300,000 distinct CDR3 sequences, of which around 37% are seen a single time; 13% belongs to the top ten. What was sequenced was blood. The receptors shown here come from a girl aged 10-17 years with multiple sclerosis.

The chain links TRBV9 to TRBJ2-1; D is undetermined. V shed 0 bases and J shed 2 bases, with 6 bases lying between them. The CDR3 spans 14 residues. Germline-derived CDR1 and CDR2 are SGDLS and YYNGEE. CDR3 nucleotide sequence: TGTGCCAGCAGCGTAGTGGCGGCCTACAATGAGCAGTTCTTC. Protein product: CASSVVAAYNEQFF.

Regarding this clonotype: At one boundary the junction diverges from the germline segment, which might be a read error. V is TRBV6-1 and J is TRBJ1-2, with a possible D match to TRBD1 (5 bases). This CDR3 has 17 amino acids. Germline values: CDR1 MNHNS, CDR2 SASEGT. CDR3 sequence (DNA): TGTGCCAGCAGTGACAATTATTGGGACCTTGTTAACTATGGCTTCACCTTC. This sequence encodes CASSDNYWDLVNYGFTF.

This chain uses TRBV5-1 with TRBJ1-1, with D perhaps matching TRBD1 (5 bases). This CDR3 comprises 16 residues. Germline V gives CDR1 SGHRS, CDR2 YFSETQ. Trimming left V 4 bases short and J 0 bases short, with 16 bases between. Written as DNA, the CDR3 is TGCGCCAGCAGCGGGGGTCAAAGGACTATGAACACTGAAGCTTTCTTT. Protein sequence: CASSGGQRTMNTEAFF.

This clonotype came up many times. CDR3 sequence reads: CASSLGPSREQYF. The CDR3 coding sequence is TGTGCCAGCAGCTTAGGTCCCTCGAGGGAGCAGTACTTC. The chain carries TRBV7-2 and TRBJ2-7; D uncertain. V lost 1 base and J 7 bases, leaving 11 bases between the germline ends. CDR3 length equals 13 residues. Germline V lookup: CDR1 SGHTA, CDR2 FQGNSA.

V and J are TRBV4-3 and TRBJ1-2, with 9 bases lining up with TRBD1. Trimming cost V 4 bases and J 1 base; bases outside gene matches: 4. This CDR3 is 15 amino acids long. From germline, CDR1 is LGHNA and CDR2 YSLEER. The DNA for the CDR3 is TGCGCCAGCAGCCCCGGGACAGGGAATAACTATGGCTACACCTTC. Residues: CASSPGTGNNYGYTF.

This clonotype was counted only a few times. The CDR3 loop is CASTLWDTQYF. CDR3 nucleotides: TGTGCCAGCACCCTATGGGATACGCAGTATTTT. This sequence joins TRBV25-1 and TRBJ2-3; D is ambiguous. The CDR3 sequence is 11 residues long. The germline V and J ends were trimmed by 7 bases and 6 bases, with 8 bases remaining between them. From germline, CDR1 is MGHDK and CDR2 SYGVNS.

The V and J genes are TRBV29-1 and TRBJ2-1; 9 positions agree with TRBD2. Germline V gives CDR1 SQVTM, CDR2 ANQGSEA. V gave up 6 bases and J gave up 10 bases; unmatched junction bases: 10. The CDR3 totals 13 residues. CDR3 coding DNA: TGCAGCGTCGGGGCGGGGGGGCCTTACGAGCAGTTCTTC. It codes for CSVGAGGPYEQFF.

This clonotype is a singleton in its sample. The rearrangement uses TRBV25-1 and TRBJ1-1; no firm D call. V gave up 2 bases and J gave up 4 bases, with 11 bases separating them. The CDR3 spans 14 residues. The germline CDR1 and CDR2 sequences are MGHDK and SYGVNS. Written as DNA, the CDR3 is TGTGCCAGCAGTGAACAGTGGGGTGCCACTGAAGCTTTCTTT. Translated: CASSEQWGATEAFF.

The chain recombines TRBV6-2 or TRBV6-3 with TRBJ2-7, with 9 bases lining up with TRBD1. Trimming removed 7 bases from V and 5 bases from J; junction bases left unmatched: 12. Germline V gives CDR1 MNHEY, CDR2 SVGEGT. The CDR3 is made up of 15 amino acids. Here the CDR3 reads CASTYAGTGHHEQYF. The CDR3 DNA follows: TGTGCCAGCACATACGCCGGGACAGGGCATCACGAGCAGTACTTC.

This clonotype was seen many times. V usage is TRBV6-5 and J usage is TRBJ1-5; 9 positions agree with TRBD1. V shed 5 bases, J shed 6 bases, and the junction held 5 bases outside the gene matches. Per germline, CDR1 MNHEY and CDR2 SVGAGI. CDR3 size: 14 residues. The chain's CDR3 is CASSITGGGQPQHF. CDR3 nucleotides: TGTGCCAGCAGTATTACAGGGGGCGGTCAGCCCCAGCATTTT.

This chain joins TRBV6-1 and TRBJ1-2, with D maybe TRBD1 (6 bases). The CDR3 sequence is 14 residues long. V lost 2 bases, J lost 5 bases, and 12 bases lay in between. The germline V gene encodes CDR1 MNHNS and CDR2 SASEGT. CDR3 nucleotide sequence: TGTGCCAGCAGTGAATCCGGACAGCTTTATGGCTACACCTTC. Translating gives CASSESGQLYGYTF.

This clonotype was recorded a few times. This chain uses TRBV5-1 with TRBJ2-3, with TRBD2 as a possible D gene (6 bases). Germline V gives CDR1 SGHRS, CDR2 YFSETQ. V was shortened by 0 bases and J by 3 bases, with 11 bases between the two germline ends. CDR3 length: 15 residues. CDR3 protein: CASSLAGGPTDTQYF. CDR3 coding DNA: TGCGCCAGCAGCTTGGCCGGGGGACCGACAGATACGCAGTATTTT.

This clonotype was seen more than once but under ten times. This may arise from a read error, as a much more abundant clone is one base away. This chain uses TRBV10-3 with TRBJ2-3; 8 bases match TRBD1. The CDR3 is made up of 14 amino acids. Germline CDR1 is ENHRY and CDR2 is SYGVKD. Trimming at V came to 2 bases and at J to 4 bases, leaving 2 bases not matched to a gene. The CDR3 is CAISEGQGPDTQYF. CDR3 DNA: TGTGCCATCAGTGAGGGACAGGGCCCAGATACGCAGTATTTT.

This clonotype was seen just once. CDR3 nucleotide sequence: TGTGCCAGCAGTTTCCGGGGCCGAAATGAAAAACTGTTTTTT. Its translation: CASSFRGRNEKLFF. The rearrangement uses TRBV12-3 or TRBV12-4 and TRBJ1-4, with D possibly TRBD1 on 5 matching bases. This CDR3 contains 14 residues. Trimming took off 3 bases at V and 5 bases at J, with 10 bases between the two ends.

The chain uses TRBV20-1 and TRBJ2-3; TRBD2 agrees at 8 bases. J lost 1 base, V lost 0 bases, and 12 bases had no gene match. The CDR3 sequence is 18 residues long. Germline V gene sequence: CDR1 DFQATT, CDR2 SNEGSKA (reference sequence). CDR3 region: CSARDGLPYGGGTDTQYF. For the CDR3, the DNA is TGCAGTGCTAGAGATGGGCTCCCGTACGGGGGGGGCACAGATACGCAGTATTTT.

In this sample, this clonotype turned up a few times. The V gene is TRBV7-9, the J gene TRBJ1-1, with a tentative D call TRBD1 (5 bases). The CDR3 has 17 amino acids. Trimming left V 1 base short and J 3 bases short, with 18 bases between. The V gene's germline CDR1 is SEHNR and CDR2 FQNEAQ (reference sequence). The CDR3 DNA is TGTGCCAGCAGCTTAGGGTCTGCGGGACTTACGGACACTGAAGCTTTCTTT. This codes for CASSLGSAGLTDTEAFF.

This clonotype was found a few times. This rearrangement joins TRBV4-3 to TRBJ2-7; D unresolved. The ends were cut back, 0 bases at V and 0 bases at J, with 12 bases in the middle. The CDR3 extends over 16 amino acids. Germline lookup yields CDR1 LGHNA and CDR2 YSLEER. CDR3 sequence (DNA): TGCGCCAGCAGCCAAGAGATGGCAGAAGTCTCCTACGAGCAGTACTTC. This sequence encodes CASSQEMAEVSYEQYF.

This clonotype was recorded a few times. The chain couples TRBV4-1 to TRBJ2-5; D is unclear. Per the germline V gene, CDR1 is MGHRA and CDR2 is YSYEKL. There are 13 residues in the CDR3. Trimming took 1 base from V and 4 from J, leaving 7 bases between them. CDR3 nucleotide sequence: TGCGCCAGCAGCCAAGCTAGAAGAGAGACCCAGTACTTC. It is translated as CASSQARRETQYF.

In the case of this clonotype: Its ends do not fully match the called genes, so a read error is possible. The CDR3, as DNA: TGCAGCGTCGCCTCCTCCTACGCGCAGTACTTC. Residues: CSVASSYAQYF. V and J are TRBV29-1 and TRBJ2-7; D not resolved. Germline V gene sequence: CDR1 SQVTM, CDR2 ANQGSEA. The CDR3 has 11 residues.

The V and J genes are TRBV12-3 or TRBV12-4 and TRBJ1-1; D remains unclear. The CDR3 is made up of 12 amino acids. V lost 5 bases and J 5 bases, leaving 9 bases between the germline ends. CDR3 loop: CASSAGLTEAFF. In DNA form, the CDR3 reads TGTGCCAGCAGTGCCGGTTTGACTGAAGCTTTCTTT.

The chain links TRBV10-2 to TRBJ2-7; a possible D gene is TRBD2 (5 bases). This CDR3 is 13 amino acids long. The germline V gene encodes CDR1 WSHSY and CDR2 SAAADI. V lost 7 bases, J lost 6 bases, and 16 bases lay in between. DNA for the CDR3: TGCGCCAGCAATATACAGCGAGGACTCGAGCAGTACTTC. Its translation is CASNIQRGLEQYF.

This clonotype was detected a few times. The chain recombines TRBV20-1 with TRBJ1-5, with 7 bases identical to TRBD1. V shed 3 bases, J shed 6 bases, and the junction held 8 bases outside the gene matches. CDR1 DFQATT and CDR2 SNEGSKA come from the germline V gene (reference sequence). This CDR3 contains 14 residues. The CDR3 sequence is CSASTGERGQPQHF. The CDR3, as DNA: TGCAGTGCTAGCACAGGGGAGCGGGGTCAGCCCCAGCATTTT.

This clonotype came up many times. The genes are TRBV12-3 or TRBV12-4 and TRBJ2-3; 7 nucleotides align to TRBD2. Trimming removed 6 bases from V and 1 base from J; junction bases left unmatched: 7. The CDR3 has 15 residues. CDR3 residues: CASSPRGTRTDTQYF. CDR3 sequence (DNA): TGTGCCAGCAGCCCGCGGGGGACCCGCACAGATACGCAGTATTTT.

This clonotype was counted only a few times. This chain links TRBV20-1 with TRBJ2-5; 7 bases map to TRBD1. CDR3 length equals 13 residues. Germline CDR1 and CDR2: DFQATT and SNEGSKA (reference sequence). V lost 6 bases, J lost 3 bases, and 7 bases stayed unmatched. In DNA, the CDR3 is TGCAGTGCATCAAAAGGGGGCGAAGAGACCCAGTACTTC. This encodes CSASKGGEETQYF.